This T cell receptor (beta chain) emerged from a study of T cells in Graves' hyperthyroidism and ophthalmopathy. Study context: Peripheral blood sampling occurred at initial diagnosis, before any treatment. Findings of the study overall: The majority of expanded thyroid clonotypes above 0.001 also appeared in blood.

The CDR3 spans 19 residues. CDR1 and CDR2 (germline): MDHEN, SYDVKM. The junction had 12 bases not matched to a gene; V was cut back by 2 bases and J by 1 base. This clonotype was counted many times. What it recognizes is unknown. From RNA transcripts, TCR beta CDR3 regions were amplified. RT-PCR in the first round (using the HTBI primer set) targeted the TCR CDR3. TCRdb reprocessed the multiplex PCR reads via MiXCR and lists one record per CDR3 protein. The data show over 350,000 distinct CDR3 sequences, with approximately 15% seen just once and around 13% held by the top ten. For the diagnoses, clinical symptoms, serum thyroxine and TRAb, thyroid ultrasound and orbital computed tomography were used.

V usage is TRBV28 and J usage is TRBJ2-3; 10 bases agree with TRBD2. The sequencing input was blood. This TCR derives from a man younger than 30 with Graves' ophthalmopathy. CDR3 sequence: CASSLSGLAGVWGTDTQYF. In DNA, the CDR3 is TGTGCCAGCAGTTTAAGTGGTCTAGCGGGAGTTTGGGGCACAGATACGCAGTATTTT.